The 32 T cell receptor beta chains reported below all come from one sample, sequenced in a study of CD8+CD57+ T cells in acquired aplastic anemia (dated by TCRdb to between 2017 and 2018). The listed sequencing device is Illumina HiSeq 2000. Genomic DNA served as template for TCR beta VDJ combination and CDR3 sequence profiling. In TCRdb, the public reads were trimmed at Q25 with fastp and aligned with MiXCR, with productive beta chains retained. Each CDR3 protein gets just one entry, which takes the most common genes and DNA from the rows behind it. This sample has hundreds of thousands of distinct CDR3 sequences in its table, and over 40% of those were observed once. Just under 20% of the sample goes to the ten largest clones. Patients chosen for sequencing had shown expansion of CD8+CD57+ cells by flow cytometry. The specimen sequenced was sorted CD4+, CD8+, or CD8+CD57+ T cells (not recorded which) from PBMCs. All receptors derive from a human donor with aplastic anemia.

The V gene is TRBV19, the J gene TRBJ2-7, with unresolved D. This CDR3 has 14 amino acids. CDR1 and CDR2 from the germline V gene are LNHDA and SQIVND (reference sequence). Trimming took 2 bases from V and 3 from J, leaving 11 bases between them. The CDR3 reads CASSISRDIYEQYF. The CDR3 DNA follows: TGTGCCAGTAGTATAAGTCGCGATATCTACGAGCAGTACTTC.

This chain links TRBV11-3 with TRBJ2-1; D may be TRBD2 (5 bases). There are 15 residues in the CDR3. The germline V and J ends were trimmed by 6 bases and 2 bases, with 14 bases remaining between them. Germline CDR1 is SGHNT and CDR2 is YENEEA. CDR3 amino acids: CASRSLGRAYNEQFF. The CDR3 DNA sequence: TGTGCCAGCAGATCACTAGGAAGAGCCTACAATGAGCAGTTCTTC.

V usage is TRBV10-3 and J usage is TRBJ1-6; D might be TRBD1 (6 bases). The CDR3 consists of 14 residues. Trimming cost V 8 bases and J 6 bases, with 14 bases left between them. Germline CDR1 reads ENHRY; CDR2 reads SYGVKD. CDR3 in amino acids: CAIGGGGANSPLHF. The CDR3, as DNA: TGTGCCATCGGGGGTGGGGGGGCTAATTCACCCCTCCACTTT.

The chain couples TRBV7-9 to TRBJ2-7; D may correspond to TRBD1 or TRBD2 (5 bases each). From germline, CDR1 is SEHNR and CDR2 FQNEAQ (reference sequence). V lost 6 bases, J lost 0 bases, and 15 bases lay in between. The CDR3 consists of 15 residues. The CDR3 DNA reads as TGTGCCAGCAGACAGCCGGGGCTCATCTCCTACGAGCAGTACTTC. Translating it yields CASRQPGLISYEQYF.

This sequence joins TRBV9 and TRBJ2-5; tentative D call: TRBD1 (6 bases). V lost 5 bases and J 2 bases, leaving 16 bases between the germline ends. CDR3 size: 15 residues. Germline values: CDR1 SGDLS, CDR2 YYNGEE. The CDR3 coding sequence is TGTGCCAGCAGTGAATCTACAGGGACACAAGAGACCCAGTACTTC. Residues: CASSESTGTQETQYF.

The rearrangement links TRBV19 to TRBJ2-3; TRBD2 agrees at 13 bases. CDR1 is LNHDA, CDR2 SQIVND, per germline (reference sequence). The CDR3 totals 13 residues. J was trimmed by 6 bases and V by 8 bases; bases with no gene match: 2. CDR3 sequence reads: CASGTSGADTQYF. Here the CDR3 DNA reads TGTGCCAGTGGGACTAGCGGGGCCGATACGCAGTATTTT.

This clonotype was recorded many times. This chain uses TRBV5-8 with TRBJ1-1; a weak D match, TRBD1 (5 bases). CDR1 and CDR2 (germline): SGHTS, YDEGEE. This CDR3 is built from 13 residues. Trimming removed 1 base from V and 7 bases from J, with 11 bases in between. CDR3 in DNA: TGTGCCAGCAGCTTGCGGGGGGGGGGTGAAGCTTTCTTT. Protein: CASSLRGGGEAFF.

Only a few counts were recorded for this clonotype. V usage is TRBV19 and J usage is TRBJ1-3; D gene ambiguous. The CDR3 runs to 14 residues. CDR1 and CDR2 from the germline V gene are LNHDA and SQIVND (reference sequence). V lost 6 bases and J lost 2, with 11 bases in between. The CDR3 here is CASRTVNPGNTIYF. CDR3 bases: TGTGCCAGTAGAACTGTTAACCCTGGAAACACCATATATTTT.

This clonotype was seen repeatedly, ten times or more. The chain couples TRBV19 to TRBJ2-3; the D gene is possibly TRBD2 (5 bases). This CDR3 contains 14 residues. Trimming removed 3 bases from V and 2 bases from J, with 9 bases in between. Germline-derived CDR1 and CDR2 are LNHDA and SQIVND (reference sequence). The CDR3, as DNA: TGTGCCAGTAGTATCGGAGCGGACACAGATACGCAGTATTTT. Amino acid sequence: CASSIGADTDTQYF. The whole variable domain, filled in from reference TRBV19 and TRBJ2-3, reads DGGITQSPKYLFRKEGQNVTLSCEQNLNHDAMYWYRQDPGQGLRLIYYSQIVNDFQKGDIAEGYSVSREKKESFPLTVTSAQKNPTAFYLCASSIGADTDTQYFGPGTRLTVL.

Only a few counts were recorded for this clonotype. The rearrangement links TRBV9 to TRBJ2-7; D gene uncertain. Trimming removed 0 bases at V and 4 bases at J, with 2 bases between. Germline CDR1 SGDLS, CDR2 YYNGEE. The CDR3 spans 11 residues. The CDR3 sequence: CASSVVYEQYF. The CDR3 nucleotides read TGTGCCAGCAGCGTAGTTTACGAGCAGTACTTC.

This clonotype was seen ten or more times. The V and J genes are TRBV19 and TRBJ2-5; D is perhaps TRBD1 or TRBD2 (5 bases each). The CDR3 extends over 14 amino acids. The germline V and J ends were trimmed by 8 bases and 1 base, with 14 bases remaining between them. CDR1 is LNHDA, CDR2 SQIVND, per germline (reference sequence). The CDR3 spells CASRDGSVQETQYF. The CDR3 DNA reads TGTGCCAGTCGGGACGGGTCGGTCCAAGAGACCCAGTACTTC.

A note on this clonotype: A junction boundary mismatches the germline segment, possibly from a read error. This chain joins TRBV7-9 and TRBJ2-5; 8 bases fit TRBD1. Germline lookup yields CDR1 SEHNR and CDR2 FQNEAQ (reference sequence). The CDR3 loop spans 17 amino acids. The DNA for the CDR3 is TGTGCCAGCAGCCCCAAGGGCCAGGGGGCGGACGGAGAGATCCAGTACTTC. Its translation is CASSPKGQGADGEIQYF.

This clonotype was seen at least ten times. V gene TRBV6-1 combines with J gene TRBJ1-3, with unresolved D. The V end was cut by 0 bases, the J end by 0 bases, with 3 bases between. CDR3 length: 14 residues. Looked up from germline, CDR1 is MNHNS and CDR2 is SASEGT. The CDR3, as DNA: TGTGCCAGCAGTGAAGCAGGCTCTGGAAACACCATATATTTT. This gives the protein CASSEAGSGNTIYF.

The V and J genes are TRBV20-1 and TRBJ2-3; 8 bases fit TRBD1. Germline loops: CDR1 DFQATT, CDR2 SNEGSKA (reference sequence). CDR3 size: 16 residues. V lost 0 bases and J lost 4; bases outside the gene matches: 9. CDR3 coding DNA: TGCAGTGCTAGAGATGGGGTGACAGGGGTCCCAGATACGCAGTATTTT. It encodes CSARDGVTGVPDTQYF.

J is TRBJ2-7 and V is TRBV2; tentatively, D is TRBD2 (5 bases). Trimming removed 2 bases from V and 2 bases from J, with 10 bases in between. CDR3 length: 14 residues. Germline-derived CDR1 and CDR2 are SNHLY and FYNNEI. CDR3 loop: CASSELRGPYEQYV. In nucleotides, the CDR3 is TGTGCCAGCAGTGAATTACGGGGTCCCTACGAGCAGTACGTC.

The chain joins TRBV2 to TRBJ1-6; tentative D call: TRBD1 (6 bases). This CDR3 has 16 amino acids. V lost 7 bases and J lost 5, with 18 bases in between. CDR1 and CDR2 (germline): SNHLY, FYNNEI. This CDR3 reads CASTPLHRDNNSPLHF. The CDR3 DNA reads TGTGCCAGCACCCCTCTCCACCGGGACAATAATTCACCCCTCCACTTT.

This clonotype was found many times. This chain links TRBV29-1 with TRBJ2-2; D is tentatively TRBD1 or TRBD2 (6 bases each). V was shortened by 7 bases and J by 0 bases, with 9 bases between the two germline ends. The CDR3 is made up of 13 amino acids. Germline values: CDR1 SQVTM, CDR2 ANQGSEA. The CDR3 DNA reads as TGCAGCGGCGGGACAACGAACACCGGGGAGCTGTTTTTT. Amino acid sequence: CSGGTTNTGELFF.

To note about this clonotype: A read error is possible here, since a much larger clone lies one base away. The rearrangement uses TRBV12-3 or TRBV12-4 and TRBJ1-1, with D unresolved. This CDR3 contains 13 residues. CDR3 sequence: CAGSFIMNTEAFF. The CDR3 DNA sequence: TGTGCCGGCAGTTTCATAATGAACACTGAAGCTTTCTTT.

The rearrangement joins TRBV20-1 to TRBJ1-2; a possible D gene is TRBD1 (5 bases). V lost 4 bases and J 8 bases, leaving 14 bases between the germline ends. The CDR3 is 12 residues long. CDR1 is DFQATT, CDR2 SNEGSKA, per germline (reference sequence). CDR3 nucleotides: TGCAGTGCTATCTCTGACAGTGAAGGCTACACCTTC. This sequence encodes CSAISDSEGYTF.

The genes are TRBV29-1 and TRBJ1-5; D unresolved. Germline V gene lookup returns CDR1 SQVTM and CDR2 ANQGSEA. CDR3 length: 11 amino acids. The V and J ends lost 5 bases and 14 bases respectively, with 16 bases between them. This CDR3 reads CSVKTSGNEHF. The CDR3 DNA reads TGCAGCGTTAAGACTAGTGGCAATGAGCATTTT.

This clonotype showed up many times. CDR3 DNA: TGCGCCAGCAGTCCAGGGGGGAAGGAGACCCAGTACTTC. Encoded protein: CASSPGGKETQYF. This chain links TRBV10-1 with TRBJ2-5, with a weak D call TRBD1 (7 bases). V lost 5 bases and J lost 5, with 12 bases in between. The CDR3 is 13 amino acids. Germline V lookup: CDR1 WNHNN, CDR2 SYGVQD (reference sequence).

The chain combines TRBV19 with TRBJ2-3; D gene unclear. Germline loops: CDR1 LNHDA, CDR2 SQIVND (reference sequence). The CDR3 sequence is 12 residues long. Trimming removed 9 bases at V and 6 bases at J, with 13 bases between. DNA of the CDR3: TGTGCCAGCAGTTACGGGCCGGATACGCAGTATTTT. The encoded protein is CASSYGPDTQYF.

This chain connects TRBV2 to TRBJ2-3; D is undetermined. The germline CDR1 and CDR2 sequences are SNHLY and FYNNEI. This CDR3 is built from 13 residues. V dropped 5 bases and J dropped 6 bases, with 12 bases sitting between them. CDR3 amino acids: CASSLAQPDTQYF. In DNA form, the CDR3 reads TGTGCCAGCAGTTTAGCCCAACCCGATACGCAGTATTTT.

This clonotype was seen repeatedly, ten times or more. The chain is built from TRBV14 and TRBJ2-7; TRBD1 agrees at 7 bases. This CDR3 is built from 14 residues. V shed 4 bases and J 2 bases; nucleotides not matched to a gene: 5. Germline CDR1 reads SGHDN; CDR2 reads FVKESK. CDR3 amino acids: CASSPTGIPYEQYF. The CDR3 DNA sequence: TGTGCCAGCAGCCCGACAGGGATCCCCTACGAGCAGTACTTC.

This clonotype was observed a single time. A clone one base away is much larger, so this may be a read error. This rearrangement joins TRBV7-9 to TRBJ2-2; 8 positions agree with TRBD2. The trim removed 5 bases at V and 5 bases at J, leaving 7 bases unmatched. The CDR3 is 15 amino acids. Germline V CDR1 and CDR2: SEHNR, FQNEAQ (reference sequence). The CDR3 nucleotides read TGTGCCAGCAGCACTCGGGGGGGGGGGACCGGGGAGCTGTTTTTT. Its protein is CASSTRGGGTGELFF.

This clonotype was detected many times. The rearrangement links TRBV10-1 to TRBJ2-5; the D is unclear. The germline V and J ends were trimmed by 4 bases and 4 bases, with 10 bases remaining between them. This CDR3 comprises 13 residues. Germline loops: CDR1 WNHNN, CDR2 SYGVQD (reference sequence). The CDR3 loop is CASSGTILETQYF. In nucleotides, the CDR3 is TGCGCCAGCAGTGGTACTATCCTAGAGACCCAGTACTTC.

This chain uses TRBV29-1 with TRBJ2-7; maybe TRBD1 (6 bases). Germline CDR1 is SQVTM and CDR2 is ANQGSEA. The V end lost 6 bases, the J end lost 2 bases, and 23 bases lay between the germline ends. The CDR3 has 16 residues. CDR3 residues: CSVPARGGQTTYEQYF. In nucleotides, the CDR3 is TGCAGCGTACCCGCTAGGGGCGGACAGACGACCTACGAGCAGTACTTC.

About this clonotype itself: A read error may be the cause here, since a much bigger clone is one base away. The chain recombines TRBV2 with TRBJ2-7; D is perhaps TRBD1 (8 bases). CDR3 length: 14 residues. Looked up from germline, CDR1 is SNHLY and CDR2 is FYNNEI. CDR3 coding DNA: TGTGCCGGCAGGAAACAGGGGGGGCACTACGAGCAGTACTTC. Residues: CAGRKQGGHYEQYF.

This clonotype was seen at least ten times. The chain combines TRBV20-1 with TRBJ2-7; 9 bases line up with TRBD1. The length of the CDR3 is 15 residues. Germline lookup yields CDR1 DFQATT and CDR2 SNEGSKA (reference sequence). For the CDR3, the DNA is TGCAGCTTTCCGGGACAGGGAGGACAATCCTACGAGCAGTACTTC. It is translated as CSFPGQGGQSYEQYF.

V gene TRBV19 combines with J gene TRBJ2-7; unclear D gene. Trimming stripped 1 base from V and 2 bases from J, with 12 bases between. CDR1 is LNHDA and CDR2 is SQIVND in the germline V gene (reference sequence). The CDR3 runs to 15 residues. The CDR3 is CASSIGADRTYEQYF. The CDR3 DNA follows: TGTGCCAGTAGTATAGGGGCGGATCGTACCTACGAGCAGTACTTC.

The CDR3 protein is CASSSGPPMSLADEQYF. The CDR3 DNA is TGTGCCAGCAGTTCCGGACCTCCCATGAGCTTGGCCGACGAGCAGTACTTC. J is TRBJ2-7 and V is TRBV5-4; D unresolved. Trimming stripped 5 bases from V and 5 bases from J, with 26 bases between. Germline V gives CDR1 SGHNT, CDR2 YYREEE (reference sequence). The CDR3 is 17 residues long.

The CDR3 here is CATSDRDRRHGYTF. Here the CDR3 DNA reads TGTGCCACCAGTGACCGCGACAGGAGGCATGGCTACACCTTC. V usage is TRBV24-1 and J usage is TRBJ1-2; TRBD1 is a possible D gene (6 bases). The V end lost 4 bases, the J end lost 6 bases, and 14 bases lay between the germline ends. This CDR3 has 14 residues. Germline V gene sequence: CDR1 KGHDR, CDR2 SFDVKD.